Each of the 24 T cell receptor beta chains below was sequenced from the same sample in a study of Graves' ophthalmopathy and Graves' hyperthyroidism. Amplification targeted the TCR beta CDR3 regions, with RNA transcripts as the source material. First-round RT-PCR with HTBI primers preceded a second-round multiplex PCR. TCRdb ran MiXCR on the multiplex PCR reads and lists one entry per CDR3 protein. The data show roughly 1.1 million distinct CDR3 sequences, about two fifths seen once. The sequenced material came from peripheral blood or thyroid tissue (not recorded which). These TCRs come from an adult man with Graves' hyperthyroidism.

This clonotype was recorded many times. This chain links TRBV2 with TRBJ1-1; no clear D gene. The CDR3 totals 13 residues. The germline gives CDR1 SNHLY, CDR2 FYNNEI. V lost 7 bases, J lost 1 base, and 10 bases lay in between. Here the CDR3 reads CASNVGRNTEAFF. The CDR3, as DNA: TGTGCCAGCAACGTTGGACGGAACACTGAAGCTTTCTTT.

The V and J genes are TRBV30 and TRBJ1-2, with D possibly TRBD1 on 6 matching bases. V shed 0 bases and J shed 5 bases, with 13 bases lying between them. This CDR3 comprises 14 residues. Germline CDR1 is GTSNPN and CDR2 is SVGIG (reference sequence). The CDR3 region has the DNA TGTGCCTGGAGTGTTCGGGGACACCTGTATGGCTACACCTTC. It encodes CAWSVRGHLYGYTF.

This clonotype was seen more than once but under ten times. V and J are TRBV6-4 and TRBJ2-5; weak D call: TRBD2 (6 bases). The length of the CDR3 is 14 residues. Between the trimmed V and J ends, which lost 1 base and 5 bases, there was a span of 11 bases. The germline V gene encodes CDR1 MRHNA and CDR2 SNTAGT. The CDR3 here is CASSDLRSGETQYF. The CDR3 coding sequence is TGTGCCAGCAGTGACTTAAGGAGCGGGGAGACCCAGTACTTC.

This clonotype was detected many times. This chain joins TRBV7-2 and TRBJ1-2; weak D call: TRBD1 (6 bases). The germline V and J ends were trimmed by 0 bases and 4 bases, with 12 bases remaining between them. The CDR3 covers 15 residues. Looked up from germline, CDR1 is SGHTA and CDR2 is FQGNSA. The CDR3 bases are TGTGCCAGCAGCTTAGCGCGGACAGACCTCTATGGCTACACCTTC. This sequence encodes CASSLARTDLYGYTF.

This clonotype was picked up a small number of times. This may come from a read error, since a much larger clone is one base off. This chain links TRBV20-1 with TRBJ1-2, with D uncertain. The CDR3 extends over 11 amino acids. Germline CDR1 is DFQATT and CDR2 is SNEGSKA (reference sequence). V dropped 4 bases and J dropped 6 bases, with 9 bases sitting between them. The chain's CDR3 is CSAILRHGYTF. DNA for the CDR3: TGCAGTGCTATACTGAGACATGGCTACACCTTC.

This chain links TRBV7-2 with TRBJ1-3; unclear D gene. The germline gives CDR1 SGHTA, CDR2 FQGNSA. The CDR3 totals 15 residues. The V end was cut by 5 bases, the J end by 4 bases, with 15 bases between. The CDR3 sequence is CASSRGEIWGNTIYF. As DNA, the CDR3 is TGTGCCAGCAGCCGCGGGGAGATCTGGGGAAACACCATATATTTT.

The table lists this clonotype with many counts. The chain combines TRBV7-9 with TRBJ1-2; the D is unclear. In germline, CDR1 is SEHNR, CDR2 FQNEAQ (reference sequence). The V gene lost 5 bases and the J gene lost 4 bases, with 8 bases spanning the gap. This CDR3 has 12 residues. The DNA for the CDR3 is TGTGCCAGCAGCCCTATGACCTATGGCTACACCTTC. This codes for CASSPMTYGYTF.

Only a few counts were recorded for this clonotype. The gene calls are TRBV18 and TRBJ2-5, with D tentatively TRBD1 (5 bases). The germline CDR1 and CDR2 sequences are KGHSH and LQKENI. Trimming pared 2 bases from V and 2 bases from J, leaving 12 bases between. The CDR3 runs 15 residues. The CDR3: CASSPSDRVQETQYF. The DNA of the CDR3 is TGTGCCAGCTCACCATCCGACAGAGTACAAGAGACCCAGTACTTC.

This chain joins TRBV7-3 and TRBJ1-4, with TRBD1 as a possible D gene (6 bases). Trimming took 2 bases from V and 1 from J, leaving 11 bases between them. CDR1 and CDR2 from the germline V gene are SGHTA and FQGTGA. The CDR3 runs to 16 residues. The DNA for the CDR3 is TGTGCCAGCAGCTTAGTACAGGGCGGAACTAATGAAAAACTGTTTTTT. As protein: CASSLVQGGTNEKLFF. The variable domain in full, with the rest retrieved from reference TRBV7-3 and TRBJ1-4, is GAGVSQTPSNKVTEKGKYVELRCDPISGHTALYWYRQSLGQGPEFLIYFQGTGAADDSGLPNDRFFAVRPEGSVSTLKIQRTERGDSAVYLCASSLVQGGTNEKLFFGSGTQLSVL.

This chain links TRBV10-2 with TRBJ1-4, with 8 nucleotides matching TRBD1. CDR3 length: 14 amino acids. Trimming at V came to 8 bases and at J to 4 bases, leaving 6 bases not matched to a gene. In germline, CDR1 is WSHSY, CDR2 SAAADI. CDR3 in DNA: TGCGCCAGCCTAAGGACAGGGAGTAATGAAAAACTGTTTTTT. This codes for CASLRTGSNEKLFF.

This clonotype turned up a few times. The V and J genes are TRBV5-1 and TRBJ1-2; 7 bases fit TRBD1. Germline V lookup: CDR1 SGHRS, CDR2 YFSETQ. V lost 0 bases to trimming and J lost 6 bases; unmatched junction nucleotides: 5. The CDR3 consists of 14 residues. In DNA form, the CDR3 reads TGCGCCAGCAGCTTGGAAGGGGGCCGGGATGGCTACACCTTC. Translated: CASSLEGGRDGYTF.

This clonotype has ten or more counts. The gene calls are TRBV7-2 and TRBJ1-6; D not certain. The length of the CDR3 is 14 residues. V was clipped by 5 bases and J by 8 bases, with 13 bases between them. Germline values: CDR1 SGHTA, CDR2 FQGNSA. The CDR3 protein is CASSRLAGHSPLHF. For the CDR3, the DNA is TGTGCCAGCAGCCGGCTTGCAGGCCATTCACCCCTCCACTTT.

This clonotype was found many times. CDR3 loop: CASSLTLGSSYEQYF. Written as DNA, the CDR3 is TGTGCCAGCAGCTTAACTCTGGGGAGCTCCTACGAGCAGTACTTC. The chain combines TRBV7-4 with TRBJ2-7; weak D call: TRBD2 (5 bases). CDR1 and CDR2 from the germline V gene are SGHVT and SQSDAQ. The CDR3 totals 15 residues. Trimming stripped 2 bases from V and 0 bases from J, with 11 bases between. Filled out from reference TRBV7-4 and TRBJ2-7, the complete variable domain reads GAGVSQSPRYKVAKRGRDVALRCDSISGHVTLYWYRQTLGQGSEVLTYSQSDAQRDKSGRPSGRFSAERPERSVSTLKIQRTEQGDSAVYLCASSLTLGSSYEQYFGPGTRLTVT.

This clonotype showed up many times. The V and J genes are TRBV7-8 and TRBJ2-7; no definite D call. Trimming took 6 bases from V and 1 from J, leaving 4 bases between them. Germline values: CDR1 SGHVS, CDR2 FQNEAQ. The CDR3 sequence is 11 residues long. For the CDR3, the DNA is TGTGCCAGCAGACAGTCCTACGAGCAGTACTTC. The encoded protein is CASRQSYEQYF.

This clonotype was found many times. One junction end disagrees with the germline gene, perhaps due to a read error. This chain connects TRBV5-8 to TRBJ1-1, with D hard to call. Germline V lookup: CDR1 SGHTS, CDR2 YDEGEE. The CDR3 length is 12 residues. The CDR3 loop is CASSLGTTEAFF. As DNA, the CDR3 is TGCGCCAGCAGCTTGGGTACCACTGAAGCTTTCTTT. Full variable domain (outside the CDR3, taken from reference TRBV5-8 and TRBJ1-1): EAGVTQSPTHLIKTRGQQATLRCSPISGHTSVYWYQQALGLGLQFLLWYDEGEERNRGNFPPRFSGRQFPNYSSELNVNALELEDSALYLCASSLGTTEAFFGQGTRLTVV.

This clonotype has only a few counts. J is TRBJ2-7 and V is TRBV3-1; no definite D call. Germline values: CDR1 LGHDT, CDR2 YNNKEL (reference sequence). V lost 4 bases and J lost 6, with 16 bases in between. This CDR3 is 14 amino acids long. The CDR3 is CASSPLVSAPEQYF. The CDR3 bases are TGTGCCAGCAGCCCCCTAGTTTCAGCACCCGAGCAGTACTTC.

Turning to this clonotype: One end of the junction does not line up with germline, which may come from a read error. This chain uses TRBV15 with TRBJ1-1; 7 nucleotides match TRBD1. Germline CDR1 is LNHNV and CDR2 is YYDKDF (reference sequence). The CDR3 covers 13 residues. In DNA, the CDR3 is TGTGCCACCAGCGGAGACAGGGCGACTGAAGCTTTCTTT. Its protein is CATSGDRATEAFF.

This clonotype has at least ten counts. The CDR3 DNA reads as TGTGCCACCAGTGGTGGACCACCTCGGGGCGAGCAGTACTTC. Translated, it gives CATSGGPPRGEQYF. This rearrangement joins TRBV24-1 to TRBJ2-7; D may be TRBD2 (5 bases). Germline loops: CDR1 KGHDR, CDR2 SFDVKD. Trimming stripped 5 bases from V and 6 bases from J, with 16 bases between. The CDR3 spans 14 residues.

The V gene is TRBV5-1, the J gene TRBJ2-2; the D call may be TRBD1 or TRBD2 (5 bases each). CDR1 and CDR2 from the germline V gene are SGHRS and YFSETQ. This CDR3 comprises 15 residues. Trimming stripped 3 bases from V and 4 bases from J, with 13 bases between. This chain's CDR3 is CASSSDSGPTGELFF. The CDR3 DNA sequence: TGCGCCAGCAGCTCCGACTCGGGACCCACCGGGGAGCTGTTTTTT.

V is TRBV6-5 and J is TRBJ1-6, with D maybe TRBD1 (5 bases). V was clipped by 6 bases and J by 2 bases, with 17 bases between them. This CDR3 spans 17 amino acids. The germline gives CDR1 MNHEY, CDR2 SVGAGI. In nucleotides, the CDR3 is TGTGCCAGCAGACCCAGGGAACGGGGGGCCTATAATTCACCCCTCCACTTT. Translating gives CASRPRERGAYNSPLHF.

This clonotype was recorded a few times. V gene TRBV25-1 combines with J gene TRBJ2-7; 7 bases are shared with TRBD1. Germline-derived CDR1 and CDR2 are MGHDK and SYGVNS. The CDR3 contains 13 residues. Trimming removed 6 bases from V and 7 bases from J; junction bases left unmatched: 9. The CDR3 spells CASSGRDSLEQYF. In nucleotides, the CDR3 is TGTGCCAGCAGCGGACGGGACAGCCTGGAGCAGTACTTC.

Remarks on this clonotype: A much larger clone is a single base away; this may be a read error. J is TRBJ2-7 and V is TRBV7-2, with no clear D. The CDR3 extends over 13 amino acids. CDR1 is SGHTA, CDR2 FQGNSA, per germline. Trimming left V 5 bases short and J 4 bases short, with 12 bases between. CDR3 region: CASSPNIVYEQYF. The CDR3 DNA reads TGTGCCAGCAGCCCGAATATTGTGTACGAGCAGTACTTC.

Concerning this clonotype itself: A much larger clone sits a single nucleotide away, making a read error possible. As DNA, the CDR3 is TGTGTCAGCAGTGCTTCATTAGGATGGTATGAAAAACTGTTTTTT. Encoded protein: CVSSASLGWYEKLFF. The gene calls are TRBV2 and TRBJ1-4; D is unresolved. The CDR3 is made up of 15 amino acids. Germline values: CDR1 SNHLY, CDR2 FYNNEI.

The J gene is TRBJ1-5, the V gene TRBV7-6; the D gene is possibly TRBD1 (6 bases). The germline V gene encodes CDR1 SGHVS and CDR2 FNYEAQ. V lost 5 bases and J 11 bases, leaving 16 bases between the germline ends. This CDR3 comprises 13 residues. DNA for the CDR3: TGTGCCAGCAGCCTACAGGGCAGAACAACCCAGCATTTT. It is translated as CASSLQGRTTQHF.